This T cell receptor beta chain was profiled in a study of shared clonotypes between healthy human individuals. Here immunoSEQ multiplex PCR was the method, and the copy in TCRdb shows in-frame clones only, minus some. The sample lists about 2 million clones; around 95% were seen once. Deletions cut 6 bases from V and 2 bases from J, with 18 bases between. The CDR3 has 16 residues. Germline-derived CDR1 and CDR2 are KGHSH and LQKENI. This receptor was taken from a man younger than 35 in good health. The V and J genes are TRBV18 and TRBJ2-3; maybe TRBD1 (5 bases). The sequenced sample was naive CD4+ T cells sorted from blood. Specified subset: CD45RA+ positively selected. The CDR3 nucleotides read TGTGCCAGCTCGCGTCAACTGCCAGGGAACACAGATACGCAGTATTTT. This gives the protein CASSRQLPGNTDTQYF.